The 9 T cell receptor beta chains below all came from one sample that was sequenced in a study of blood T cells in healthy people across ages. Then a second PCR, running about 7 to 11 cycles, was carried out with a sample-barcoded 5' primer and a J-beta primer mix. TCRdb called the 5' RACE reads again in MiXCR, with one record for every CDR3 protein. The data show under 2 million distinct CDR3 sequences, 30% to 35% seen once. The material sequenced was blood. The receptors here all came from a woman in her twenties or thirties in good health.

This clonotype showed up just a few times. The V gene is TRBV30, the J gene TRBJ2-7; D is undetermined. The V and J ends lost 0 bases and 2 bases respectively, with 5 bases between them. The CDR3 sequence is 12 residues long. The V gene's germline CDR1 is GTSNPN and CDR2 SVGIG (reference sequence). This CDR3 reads CAWSVGAYEQYF. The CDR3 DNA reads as TGTGCCTGGAGTGTTGGGGCCTACGAGCAGTACTTC.

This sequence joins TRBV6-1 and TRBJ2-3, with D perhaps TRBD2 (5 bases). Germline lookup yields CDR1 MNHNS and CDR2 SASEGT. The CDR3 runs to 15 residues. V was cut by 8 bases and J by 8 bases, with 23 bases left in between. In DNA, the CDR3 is TGTGCCAGCCTCCCCCCCGAGGGCTGGCCAGGTACGCAGTATTTT. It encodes CASLPPEGWPGTQYF.

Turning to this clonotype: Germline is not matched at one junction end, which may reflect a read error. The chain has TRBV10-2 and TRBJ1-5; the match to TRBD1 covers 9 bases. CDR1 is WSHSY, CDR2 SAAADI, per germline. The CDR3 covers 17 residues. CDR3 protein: CASSQQGAQNSNRPQHF. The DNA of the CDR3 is TGCGCCAGCAGTCAACAGGGGGCTCAGAATAGCAATCGGCCCCAGCATTTT.

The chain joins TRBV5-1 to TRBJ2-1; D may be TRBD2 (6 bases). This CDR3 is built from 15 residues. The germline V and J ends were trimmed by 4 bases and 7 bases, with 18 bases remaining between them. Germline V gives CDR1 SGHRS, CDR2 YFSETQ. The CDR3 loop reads CASSQIADGWNEQFF. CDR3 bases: TGCGCCAGCAGCCAGATAGCGGATGGGTGGAATGAGCAGTTCTTC.

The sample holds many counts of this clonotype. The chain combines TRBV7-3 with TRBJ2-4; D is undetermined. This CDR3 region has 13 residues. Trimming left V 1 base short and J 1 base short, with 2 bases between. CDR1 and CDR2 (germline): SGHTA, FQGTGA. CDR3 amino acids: CASSLNAKNIQYF. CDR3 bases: TGTGCCAGCAGCTTAAATGCCAAAAACATTCAGTACTTC.

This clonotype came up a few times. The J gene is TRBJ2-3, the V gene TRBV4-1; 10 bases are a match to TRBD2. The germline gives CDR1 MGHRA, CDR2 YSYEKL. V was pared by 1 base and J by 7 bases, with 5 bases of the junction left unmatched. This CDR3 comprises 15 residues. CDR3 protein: CASSQGASGSYTQYF. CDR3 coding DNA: TGCGCCAGCAGCCAAGGGGCTAGCGGGAGTTATACGCAGTATTTT.

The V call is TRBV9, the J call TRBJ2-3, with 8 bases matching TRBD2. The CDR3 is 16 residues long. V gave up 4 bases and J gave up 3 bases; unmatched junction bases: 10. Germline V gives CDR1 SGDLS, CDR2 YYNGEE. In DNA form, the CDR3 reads TGTGCCAGCAGCTTTGGGACTAGTCGAAATACAGATACGCAGTATTTT. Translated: CASSFGTSRNTDTQYF. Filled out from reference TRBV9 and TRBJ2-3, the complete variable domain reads DSGVTQTPKHLITATGQRVTLRCSPRSGDLSVYWYQQSLDQGLQFLIQYYNGEERAKGNILERFSAQQFPDLHSELNLSSLELGDSALYFCASSFGTSRNTDTQYFGPGTRLTVL.

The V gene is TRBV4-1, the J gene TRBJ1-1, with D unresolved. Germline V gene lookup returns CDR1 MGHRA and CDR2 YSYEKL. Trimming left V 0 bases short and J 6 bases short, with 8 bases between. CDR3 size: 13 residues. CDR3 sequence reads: CASSQDVGAEAFF. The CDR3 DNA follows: TGCGCCAGCAGCCAAGATGTAGGTGCTGAAGCTTTCTTT.

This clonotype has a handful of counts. In DNA form, the CDR3 reads TGCGCCAGCAGCTCGCACCCCAACCTAGCCCTAGGAGGGAACACCGGGGAGCTGTTTTTT. It yields the protein CASSSHPNLALGGNTGELFF. The rearrangement links TRBV5-1 to TRBJ2-2, with D possibly TRBD2 on 5 matching bases. V was trimmed by 3 bases and J by 1 base, leaving 25 bases between them. CDR3 length: 20 amino acids. Germline V lookup: CDR1 SGHRS, CDR2 YFSETQ.